This section outlines one T cell receptor beta chain sequence together with its context. Its antigen remains unidentified. A read error may produce the germline difference seen at one junction end. The data belong to a study of Ad26.COV2.S vaccination and SARS-CoV-2 variants (dated by TCRdb to the early 2020s). Regarding the complete study: Donors in the vaccine arm were drawn from COV1001, a multicentre, randomized, double-blind, placebo-controlled phase I-IIa trial testing Ad26.COV2.S in healthy adults. The TCR-sequenced set comprised about 30 samples: around 20 Ad26.COV2.S vaccine recipients, 5 placebo recipients and 8 SARS-CoV-2 convalescent individuals. Sequencing of the TCRbeta repertoire served to evaluate the specificity and breadth of SARS-CoV-2-reactive T cell receptors following Ad26.COV2.S vaccination. Dosing of Ad26.COV2.S was intramuscular, at either 5x10^10 or 1x10^11 viral particles, delivered as one shot or as two shots spaced 56 days apart. Participants in the trial were split at random into five groups of five each, receiving low-dose or high-dose Ad26.COV2.S once or twice, or else placebo on both occasions. Blinding of investigators to trial group allocation was maintained during experiments and outcome assessment. General conclusions and limits of the study: Non-spike TCR breadth was comparable between vaccine and placebo recipients, consistent with the vaccine containing only spike. Ad26.COV2.S recipients had higher spike-specific TCR breadth than placebo recipients (P = 0.0014). After vaccination, substantial breadth of spike-specific CD8+ and CD4+ T cell responses was reported. The authors noted that total T cell responses may have been underestimated by the TCR breadth and depth analyses. The study lacked the statistical power to compare responses across vaccine doses or regimens.

The treatment or condition label here, explained by the study, means: some 20 received Ad26.COV2.S at low or high dose, single or two shots; a few received placebo; per-sample allocation not given. Repertoires of vaccine and placebo recipients were sequenced from samples collected on day 63 after the first injection. Between 29 July and 7 August 2020, Cohort 1b enrolled about 27 adults aged 18-55 years at one site in Boston, USA. As a vaccine, Ad26.COV2.S was a replication-incompetent adenovirus type 26 vector that expressed a prefusion-stabilized SARS-CoV-2 spike protein derived from the original Wuhan strain. The immunoSEQ Assay was used to sequence TCRbeta CDR3 regions. After extraction, genomic DNA underwent amplification by bias-controlled multiplex PCR, followed by high-throughput sequencing. On the authors' methods: Collapsing and filtering of sequences were performed to quantify the absolute abundance of each unique TCRbeta CDR3 region. T cell fraction was estimated by normalizing TCRbeta template counts to usable DNA, which was measured by amplifying reference genes present in all nucleated cells. Repertoire TCRs were annotated as SARS-CoV-2-specific when V gene, CDR3 amino acid sequence and J gene were exactly matched to a known reactive TCR set. The reference SARS-CoV-2 TCR set came from MIRA and was filtered for enrichment in COVID-19-positive ImmuneCODE repertoires, removing public or cross-reactive TCRs. Using the MIRA antigens, annotated TCRs were further analysed by specific ORF or by position within an ORF. Depth was the summed frequency of annotated unique rearrangements, while breadth was defined as annotated unique rearrangements over total unique productive rearrangements. Two-sided Wilcoxon rank-sum tests were used to compare TCR breadth between groups. TCRdb retrieved this table from immuneACCESS and kept in-frame rearrangements only. Not all clones are present; in checked studies, unresolved V genes account for under half, and no reason is known for the remainder. The D gene and trimming were derived from the DNA, and the V and J assignments and clone size from that table. The sample includes fewer than 900,000 clones, with 70% to 90% observed a single time. Of the sample, approximately 1.5% falls within the top ten clones.

Specimen: peripheral blood, collected in a trial of Ad26.COV2.S vaccine versus placebo. This receptor was identified in a person between 18 and 60 years old who received the Ad26.COV2.S COVID-19 vaccine or a placebo.

The CDR3 is CASSSEYMDTCVF. Here is the DNA: TGCGCCAGCAGCTCCGAGTACATGGATACTTGTGTGTTT. The V and J genes are TRBV5-1 and TRBJ1-1; the D gene lacks a confident call. Its CDR3 holds 13 amino acids, cysteine through phenylalanine. Only CDR3 DNA remains: 39 bases, in frame from the first base. CDR1 and CDR2 are read off the germline V gene as SGHRS and YFSETQ.